This TCR beta chain was identified in a study of T cells in Graves' hyperthyroidism and ophthalmopathy. Study-level results: Blood held most thyroid clonotypes expanded above 0.001 frequency.

With V trimmed by 5 bases and J by 2 bases, 6 bases remained unmatched. Germline values: CDR1 SGHAT, CDR2 FQNNGV. The CDR3 runs to 16 residues. A word on this clonotype: The antigen is not known.

TCR beta CDR3 region amplification was performed from RNA transcripts. HTBI primers drove first-round RT-PCR of the TCR CDR3. TCRdb re-called the multiplex PCR reads through MiXCR, storing one row per CDR3 protein. The table has hundreds of thousands of distinct CDR3 sequences, roughly 46% seen once. The chain couples TRBV11-2 to TRBJ2-6, with 7 bases lining up with TRBD1. The sequencing input was peripheral blood or thyroid tissue (not recorded which). The TCR was taken from an adult man with Graves' disease, either hyperthyroidism or ophthalmopathy (not recorded which). The CDR3 nucleotides read TGTGCCAGCAGCACGAGACAGGGCGCTGGGGCCAACGTCCTGACTTTC. This encodes CASSTRQGAGANVLTF.